This T cell receptor beta chain is from a study of cytomegalovirus exposure and HLA in healthy donors. Study outcomes and limitations: Information on immune exposure was restricted to one variable (CMV serostatus).

While unrecorded immune exposures were likely, the donors were nominally healthy when sampled. PCR primers comprised 60 Vbeta and 13 Jbeta primers. Generated by immunoSEQ multiplex PCR, the TCRdb table keeps only in-frame clones and is missing some. The table lists fewer than 300,000 clones, 75% to 90% of them singletons. In regard to this clone: Its antigen is as yet unknown.

The sequence derives from a man aged 35 to 55 in good health and CMV-seropositive. What was sequenced was PBMCs.

The CDR3 loop reads CAIRAGGASMSSYNEQFF. The CDR3 nucleotides are TGTGCCATCAGGGCAGGGGGCGCATCGATGAGCTCCTACAATGAGCAGTTCTTC. The chain is built from TRBV10-3 and TRBJ2-1, with TRBD1 matching 8 bases. The CDR3 is 18 amino acids. Germline V lookup: CDR1 ENHRY, CDR2 SYGVKD. After removal of 6 bases from V and 0 bases from J, the junction contained 13 bases not matched to a gene.